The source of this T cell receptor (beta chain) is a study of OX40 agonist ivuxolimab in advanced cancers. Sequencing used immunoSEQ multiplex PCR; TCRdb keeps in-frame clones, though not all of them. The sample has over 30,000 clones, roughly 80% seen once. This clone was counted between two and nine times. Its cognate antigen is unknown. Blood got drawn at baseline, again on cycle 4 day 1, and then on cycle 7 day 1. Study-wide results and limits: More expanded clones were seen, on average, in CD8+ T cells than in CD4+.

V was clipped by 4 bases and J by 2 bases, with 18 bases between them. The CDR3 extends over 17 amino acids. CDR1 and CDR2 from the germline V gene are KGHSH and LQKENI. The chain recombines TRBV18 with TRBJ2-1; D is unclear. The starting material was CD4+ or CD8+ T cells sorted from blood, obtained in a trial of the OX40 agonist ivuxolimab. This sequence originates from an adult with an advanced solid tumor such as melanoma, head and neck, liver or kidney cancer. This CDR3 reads CASSQSWGSHTYNEQFF. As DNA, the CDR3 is TGTGCCAGCTCACAGTCGTGGGGTTCCCACACCTACAATGAGCAGTTCTTC. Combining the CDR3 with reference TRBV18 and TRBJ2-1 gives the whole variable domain NAGVMQNPRHLVRRRGQEARLRCSPMKGHSHVYWYRQLPEEGLKFMVYLQKENIIDESGMPKERFSAEFPKEGPSILRIQQVVRGDSAAYFCASSQSWGSHTYNEQFFGPGTRLTVL.